Shown below are 18 T cell receptor beta chains from a single sample sequenced in a study of cytomegalovirus exposure and HLA in healthy donors. In the PCR, 60 Vbeta and 13 Jbeta primers were used. Using immunoSEQ multiplex PCR, the repertoire was profiled, and TCRdb retains in-frame clones only, with some absent. The data show about 120,000 clones, with 70% to 85% seen just once and 4.5% to 6% held by the top ten. Material: PBMCs. The source is a man younger than 35 in good health and CMV-seropositive.

The V gene is TRBV7-6, the J gene TRBJ2-1; 14 bases are a match to TRBD2. CDR1 SGHVS and CDR2 FNYEAQ come from the germline V gene. The CDR3 loop spans 16 amino acids. V lost 3 bases and J lost 7; bases outside the gene matches: 5. CDR3 loop: CASSLPTSGGANEQFF. In DNA form, the CDR3 reads TGTGCCAGCAGCTTGCCGACTAGCGGGGGGGCGAATGAGCAGTTCTTC.

V and J are TRBV4-1 and TRBJ2-3; D unresolved. V gave up 0 bases and J gave up 14 bases, with 12 bases separating them. The CDR3 length is 12 residues. The V gene's germline CDR1 is MGHRA and CDR2 YSYEKL. The CDR3 bases are TGCGCCAGCAGCCAAGATGGAGTACGAGCGTATTTT. Amino acid sequence: CASSQDGVRAYF.

This clone was picked up one time. J is TRBJ1-1 and V is TRBV7-9, with no clear D. The CDR3 extends over 12 amino acids. CDR1 is SEHNR and CDR2 is FQNEAQ in the germline V gene (reference sequence). V gave up 5 bases and J gave up 3 bases, with 7 bases separating them. As DNA, the CDR3 is TGTGCCAGCAGCCTAAGCTACACTGAAGCTTTCTTT. Its translation is CASSLSYTEAFF.

This clone was seen only once. The chain links TRBV2 to TRBJ1-5; D is possibly TRBD1 (6 bases). V lost 6 bases and J lost 7, with 10 bases in between. The V gene's germline CDR1 is SNHLY and CDR2 FYNNEI. The CDR3 is 12 amino acids. The CDR3 DNA follows: TGTGCCAGCAGACAGGGCGGCCAGCCCCAGCATTTT. The encoded protein is CASRQGGQPQHF. The whole variable domain, remainder taken from reference TRBV2 and TRBJ1-5, is EPEVTQTPSHQVTQMGQEVILRCVPISNHLYFYWYRQILGQKVEFLVSFYNNEISEKSEIFDDQFSVERPDGSNFTLKIRSTKLEDSAMYFCASRQGGQPQHFGDGTRLSIL.

V and J are TRBV28 and TRBJ2-7; the D gene is possibly TRBD1 (6 bases). Deletions cut 4 bases from V and 3 bases from J, with 10 bases between. Germline V lookup: CDR1 MDHEN, CDR2 SYDVKM. The CDR3 length is 13 residues. The CDR3 reads CASSSSGVYEQYF. The CDR3 DNA is TGTGCCAGCAGTTCGTCAGGGGTCTACGAGCAGTACTTC.

With respect to this clone: This CDR3 is also generated by other DNA sequences in the sample. The chain uses TRBV28 and TRBJ1-1; D not resolved. V gave up 7 bases and J gave up 1 base, with 13 bases separating them. Germline CDR1 reads MDHEN; CDR2 reads SYDVKM. The CDR3 is made up of 14 amino acids. The CDR3 spells CASKVGRQNTEAFF. CDR3 DNA: TGTGCCAGCAAAGTAGGGAGGCAGAACACTGAAGCTTTCTTT.

This chain's CDR3 is CASSSSGDSSNQPQHF. The CDR3 DNA reads TGTGCCAGCAGCTCCTCAGGGGACAGTTCCAATCAGCCCCAGCATTTT. This sequence joins TRBV28 and TRBJ1-5; 7 bases agree with TRBD1. J was trimmed by 3 bases and V by 6 bases; bases with no gene match: 11. The CDR3 contains 16 residues. Per germline, CDR1 MDHEN and CDR2 SYDVKM.

The chain links TRBV10-3 to TRBJ1-2, with D possibly being TRBD1 (5 bases). Germline V CDR1 and CDR2: ENHRY, SYGVKD. This CDR3 spans 13 amino acids. The ends were cut back, 2 bases at V and 8 bases at J, with 12 bases in the middle. The CDR3 region is CAISEGGGIGYTF. The DNA for the CDR3 is TGTGCCATCAGTGAGGGGGGAGGCATCGGCTACACCTTC.

This clone was detected once. The CDR3 coding sequence is TGTGCCAGCAGCTTAGGATGGGCCAGCTCCTACGAGCAGTACTTC. Translation: CASSLGWASSYEQYF. This chain links TRBV7-9 with TRBJ2-7; D is unresolved. The V end lost 1 base, the J end lost 0 bases, and 10 bases lay between the germline ends. The CDR3 covers 15 residues. Germline lookup yields CDR1 SEHNR and CDR2 FQNEAQ (reference sequence).

The table lists this clone with a few counts. The V gene is TRBV4-1, the J gene TRBJ1-5; the match to TRBD1 covers 7 bases. V lost 5 bases, J lost 5 bases, and 9 bases stayed unmatched. This CDR3 comprises 15 residues. Looked up from germline, CDR1 is MGHRA and CDR2 is YSYEKL. The CDR3 nucleotides read TGCGCCAGCAGCTCGACAGGGCTCTCCGATCAGCCCCAGCATTTT. Protein sequence: CASSSTGLSDQPQHF.

This sequence joins TRBV28 and TRBJ1-1; a weak D match, TRBD1 (6 bases). V shed 3 bases and J shed 4 bases, with 9 bases lying between them. The CDR3 has 13 residues. Germline CDR1 MDHEN, CDR2 SYDVKM. The CDR3 coding sequence is TGTGCCAGCAGTTTTCAAGGGGGCACTGAAGCTTTCTTT. This codes for CASSFQGGTEAFF.

V gene TRBV19 combines with J gene TRBJ2-1; 12 positions match TRBD2. The CDR3 sequence is 16 residues long. V lost 6 bases and J lost 0; bases outside the gene matches: 3. CDR1 is LNHDA and CDR2 is SQIVND in the germline V gene (reference sequence). The DNA of the CDR3 is TGTGCCAGTAGAGGACTAGCGGGGAGCTCCTACAATGAGCAGTTCTTC. Protein sequence: CASRGLAGSSYNEQFF.

This clone was seen a single time. The chain combines TRBV6-6 with TRBJ1-1; 8 positions match TRBD1. The V gene's germline CDR1 is MNHNY and CDR2 SVGAGI (reference sequence). This CDR3 is 14 amino acids long. Unmatched junction bases numbered 12, after V lost 7 bases and J lost 8 bases. The chain's CDR3 is CASTLTTGAAEAFF. CDR3 nucleotides: TGTGCCAGCACTTTAACGACAGGGGCCGCCGAAGCTTTCTTT.

The chain links TRBV6-5 to TRBJ1-4, with D hard to call. The CDR3 covers 13 residues. Germline CDR1 and CDR2: MNHEY and SVGAGI. The germline V and J ends were trimmed by 2 bases and 4 bases, with 5 bases remaining between them. The CDR3 loop is CASSYTSNEKLFF. Written as DNA, the CDR3 is TGTGCCAGCAGTTACACGAGTAATGAAAAACTGTTTTTT.

This sequence joins TRBV5-4 and TRBJ2-7; D is unclear. Trimming took off 2 bases at V and 0 bases at J, with 12 bases between the two ends. The CDR3 runs to 15 residues. Germline V gene lookup returns CDR1 SGHNT and CDR2 YYREEE (reference sequence). CDR3 sequence: CASSFGVSSSYEQYF. The CDR3 nucleotides read TGTGCCAGCAGCTTTGGTGTTAGCAGCTCCTACGAGCAGTACTTC.

V is TRBV5-8 and J is TRBJ2-7; TRBD1 matches at 10 bases. The germline V gene encodes CDR1 SGHTS and CDR2 YDEGEE. V shed 10 bases and J 4 bases; nucleotides not matched to a gene: 11. CDR3 length: 14 amino acids. CDR3 loop: CALAGTGEGYEQYF. The DNA of the CDR3 is TGTGCCCTGGCCGGGACAGGGGAGGGGTACGAGCAGTACTTC.

The gene calls are TRBV28 and TRBJ2-7, with D possibly TRBD1 on 6 matching bases. This CDR3 has 15 residues. V was cut by 2 bases and J by 2 bases, with 13 bases left in between. Germline V gene sequence: CDR1 MDHEN, CDR2 SYDVKM. The CDR3 protein is CASSLGDRRTYEQYF. CDR3 DNA: TGTGCCAGCAGTTTAGGCGACAGGAGAACCTACGAGCAGTACTTC.

This clone came up a few times. J is TRBJ2-7 and V is TRBV5-1, with 9 bases matching TRBD2. In germline, CDR1 is SGHRS, CDR2 YFSETQ. This CDR3 contains 15 residues. Trimming at V came to 0 bases and at J to 7 bases, leaving 8 bases not matched to a gene. This CDR3 is CASSLGASGTVEQYF. In DNA form, the CDR3 reads TGCGCCAGCAGCTTGGGGGCTAGCGGGACTGTAGAGCAGTACTTC.